This TCR beta chain was sequenced for a study of blood T cell repertoires in COVID-19. In regard to this clone: At the DNA level, this CDR3 is encoded by other sequences in the same sample as well.

Method: immunoSEQ multiplex PCR; TCRdb's copy keeps in-frame clones and lacks some. The sample lists about 250,000 clones; over 80% were seen once. This clonotype was obtained from a man aged 35 to 55 with acute or convalescent COVID-19. The sample consisted of peripheral blood.

The CDR3, as DNA: TGTGCCAGCAGCTTGGACTGGAGCTCCTACAATGAGCAGTTCTTC. Its protein product is CASSLDWSSYNEQFF. The chain employs TRBV5-6 and TRBJ2-1; D gene unclear. From germline, CDR1 is SGHDT and CDR2 YYEEEE. The CDR3 is 15 amino acids. The V and J ends lost 0 bases and 0 bases respectively, with 7 bases between them.